The 9 T cell receptor beta chains below all came from one sample that was sequenced in a study of T cell clonotyping in hematopoietic cell transplantation. Using immunoSEQ multiplex PCR, the repertoire was profiled, and TCRdb retains in-frame clones only, with some absent. The sample contains 9,500 to 11,000 clones, under 55% of which appear only once. The sample in question was PBMCs, obtained 30 days after allogeneic stem cell transplant. These receptors were obtained from a male patient aged 50 to 59 who had an allogeneic stem cell transplant from an unrelated donor, so the T cells may come from the graft donor. Some clones in this sample may be carry-over from other donors' samples.

This clone was counted a few times. In nucleotides, the CDR3 is TGTGCCAGCAGCCAATATGGAGGTACGGGGGAGCAGTACTTC. Its translation: CASSQYGGTGEQYF. This chain joins TRBV14 and TRBJ2-7; TRBD2 is a possible D gene (5 bases). In germline, CDR1 is SGHDN, CDR2 FVKESK. The CDR3 covers 14 residues. Trimming pared 2 bases from V and 7 bases from J, leaving 15 bases between.

V usage is TRBV5-4 and J usage is TRBJ2-7; 8 nucleotides align to TRBD2. This CDR3 region has 15 residues. After removal of 1 base from V and 6 bases from J, the junction contained 9 bases not matched to a gene. CDR1 is SGHNT and CDR2 is YYREEE in the germline V gene (reference sequence). This CDR3 is CASSLRLAGKSEQYF. The CDR3, as DNA: TGTGCCAGCAGCTTGCGGCTAGCGGGCAAATCCGAGCAGTACTTC.

The rearrangement joins TRBV7-9 to TRBJ2-2; D gene ambiguous. The CDR3 has 14 amino acids. The germline gives CDR1 SEHNR, CDR2 FQNEAQ (reference sequence). V was clipped by 3 bases and J by 6 bases, with 11 bases between them. In nucleotides, the CDR3 is TGTGCCAGCAGCTTTGGCTCAGTGGCCGGGGAGCTGTTTTTT. Its protein product is CASSFGSVAGELFF.

This clone was seen a few times. V is TRBV30 and J is TRBJ1-5; a weak D match, TRBD1 (6 bases). This CDR3 has 13 residues. Germline-derived CDR1 and CDR2 are GTSNPN and SVGIG (reference sequence). CDR3: CASSGDANQPQHF. The CDR3 region has the DNA TGTGCTTCGTCAGGGGACGCCAATCAGCCCCAGCATTTT.

This chain uses TRBV5-1 with TRBJ2-5, with TRBD1 matching 9 bases. In germline, CDR1 is SGHRS, CDR2 YFSETQ. The CDR3 length is 15 residues. J lost 4 bases, V lost 0 bases, and 4 bases had no gene match. The CDR3 loop is CASSLARDRVETQYF. The CDR3 nucleotides are TGCGCCAGCAGCTTGGCCCGGGACAGGGTAGAGACCCAGTACTTC.

In its sample, this clone was seen a few times. This chain joins TRBV20-1 and TRBJ2-5; D gene ambiguous. This CDR3 comprises 11 residues. Germline loops: CDR1 DFQATT, CDR2 SNEGSKA (reference sequence). Trimming took 3 bases from V and 2 from J, leaving 4 bases between them. The CDR3 sequence: CSASQQETQYF. CDR3 coding DNA: TGCAGTGCTAGTCAGCAAGAGACCCAGTACTTC.

This chain connects TRBV27 to TRBJ2-5; 12 bases match TRBD2. This CDR3 has 14 residues. V shed 6 bases and J 3 bases; nucleotides not matched to a gene: 2. Per the germline V gene, CDR1 is MNHEY and CDR2 is SMNVEV (reference sequence). The CDR3 DNA sequence: TGTGCCAGCAGGACTAGCGGGGGCGAAGAGACCCAGTACTTC. Protein: CASRTSGGEETQYF.

The V gene is TRBV7-2, the J gene TRBJ1-1; 7 bases are shared with TRBD1. J was trimmed by 3 bases and V by 1 base; bases with no gene match: 5. Germline-derived CDR1 and CDR2 are SGHTA and FQGNSA. The CDR3 totals 15 residues. The CDR3 sequence is CASSLDGTADTEAFF. CDR3 sequence (DNA): TGTGCCAGCAGCTTAGATGGGACAGCCGACACTGAAGCTTTCTTT. The variable domain in full, with the rest retrieved from reference TRBV7-2 and TRBJ1-1, is GAGVSQSPSNKVTEKGKDVELRCDPISGHTALYWYRQSLGQGLEFLIYFQGNSAPDKSGLPSDRFSAERTGGSVSTLTIQRTQQEDSAVYLCASSLDGTADTEAFFGQGTRLTVV.

V is TRBV23-1 and J is TRBJ2-1, with D unresolved. TRBV23-1 is an ORF, with its function uncertain. The CDR3 is 16 amino acids. V lost 0 bases, J lost 3 bases, and 12 bases lay in between. CDR3 sequence reads: CASSQSKDLDYNEQFF. Here the CDR3 DNA reads TGCGCCAGCAGTCAATCTAAGGACCTTGACTACAATGAGCAGTTCTTC.